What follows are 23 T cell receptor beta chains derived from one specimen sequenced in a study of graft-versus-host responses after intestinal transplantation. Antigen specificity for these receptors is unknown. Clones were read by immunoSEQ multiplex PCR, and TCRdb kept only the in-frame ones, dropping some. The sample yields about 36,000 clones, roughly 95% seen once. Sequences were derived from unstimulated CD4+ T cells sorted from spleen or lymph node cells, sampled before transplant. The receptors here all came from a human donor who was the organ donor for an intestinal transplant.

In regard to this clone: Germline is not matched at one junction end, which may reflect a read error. CDR3 sequence reads: CASSKEMVWSGTSNQPQHF. CDR3 bases: TGTGCCAGCAGCAAAGAAATGGTCTGGTCGGGCACTAGCAATCAGCCCCAGCATTTT. The chain is built from TRBV4-2 and TRBJ1-5; D is undetermined. CDR3 size: 19 residues. Germline values: CDR1 LGHNA, CDR2 YNFKEQ.

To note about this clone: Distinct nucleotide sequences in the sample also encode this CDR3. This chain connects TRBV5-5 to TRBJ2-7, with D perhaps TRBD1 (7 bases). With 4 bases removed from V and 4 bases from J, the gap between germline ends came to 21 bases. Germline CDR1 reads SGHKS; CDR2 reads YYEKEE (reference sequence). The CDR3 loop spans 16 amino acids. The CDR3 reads CASSPGVRQGRYEQYF. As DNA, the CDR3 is TGTGCCAGCAGCCCGGGGGTGAGACAGGGTAGGTACGAGCAGTACTTC. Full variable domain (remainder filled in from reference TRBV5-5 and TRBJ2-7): DAGVTQSPTHLIKTRGQQVTLRCSPISGHKSVSWYQQVLGQGPQFIFQYYEKEERGRGNFPDRFSARQFPNYSSELNVNALLLGDSALYLCASSPGVRQGRYEQYFGPGTRLTVT.

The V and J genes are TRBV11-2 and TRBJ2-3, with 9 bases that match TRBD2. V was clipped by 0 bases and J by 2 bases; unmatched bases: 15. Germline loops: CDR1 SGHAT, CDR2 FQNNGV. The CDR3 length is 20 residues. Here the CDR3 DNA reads TGTGCCAGCAGCTTAGATCTAAGAGGAGCGGGGGGCCGCCTCACAGATACGCAGTATTTT. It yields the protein CASSLDLRGAGGRLTDTQYF.

DNA for the CDR3: TGTGCCAGCAGCCGATCGGACGGTGCCTACAATGAGCAGTTCTTC. Encoded protein: CASSRSDGAYNEQFF. The J gene is TRBJ2-1, the V gene TRBV6-1, with D unresolved. The CDR3 has 15 amino acids. V shed 6 bases and J shed 2 bases, with 14 bases lying between them. Germline loops: CDR1 MNHNS, CDR2 SASEGT.

The CDR3 is CAISERGSSYNSPLHF. In DNA form, the CDR3 reads TGTGCCATCAGTGAGCGGGGCAGCTCCTATAATTCACCCCTCCACTTT. This chain connects TRBV10-3 to TRBJ1-6, with D possibly TRBD1 on 5 matching bases. Between the trimmed V and J ends, which lost 2 bases and 0 bases, there was a span of 8 bases. The V gene's germline CDR1 is ENHRY and CDR2 SYGVKD. The CDR3 consists of 16 residues.

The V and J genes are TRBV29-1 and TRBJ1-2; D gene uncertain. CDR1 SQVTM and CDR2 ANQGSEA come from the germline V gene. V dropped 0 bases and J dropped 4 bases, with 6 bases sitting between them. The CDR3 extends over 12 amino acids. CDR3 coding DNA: TGCAGCGTTGAAGATCCACGCTATGGCTACACCTTC. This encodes CSVEDPRYGYTF.

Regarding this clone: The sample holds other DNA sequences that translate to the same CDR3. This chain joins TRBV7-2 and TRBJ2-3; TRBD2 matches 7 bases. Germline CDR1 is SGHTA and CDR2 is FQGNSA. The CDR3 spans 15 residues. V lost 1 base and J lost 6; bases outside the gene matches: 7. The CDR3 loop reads CASSLGGGGGDTQYF. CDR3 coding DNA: TGTGCCAGCAGCTTAGGCGGGGGAGGCGGCGATACGCAGTATTTT.

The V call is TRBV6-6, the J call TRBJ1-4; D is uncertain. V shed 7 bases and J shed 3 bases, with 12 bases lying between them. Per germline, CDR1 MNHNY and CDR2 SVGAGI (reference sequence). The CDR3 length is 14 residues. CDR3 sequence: CASKGNGANEKLFF. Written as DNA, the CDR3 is TGTGCCAGCAAAGGGAACGGGGCTAATGAAAAACTGTTTTTT.

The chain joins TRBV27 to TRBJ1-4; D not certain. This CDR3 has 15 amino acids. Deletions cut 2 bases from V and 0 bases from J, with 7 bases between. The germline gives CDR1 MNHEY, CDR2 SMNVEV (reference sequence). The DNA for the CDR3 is TGTGCCAGCAGTTTAGAGCTTTCAACTAATGAAAAACTGTTTTTT. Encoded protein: CASSLELSTNEKLFF.

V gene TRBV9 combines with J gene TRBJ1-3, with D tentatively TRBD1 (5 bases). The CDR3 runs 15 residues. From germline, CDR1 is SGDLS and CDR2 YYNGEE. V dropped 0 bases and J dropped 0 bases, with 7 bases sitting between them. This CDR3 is CASSVEGSSGNTIYF. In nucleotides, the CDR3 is TGTGCCAGCAGCGTAGAGGGGAGCTCTGGAAACACCATATATTTT.

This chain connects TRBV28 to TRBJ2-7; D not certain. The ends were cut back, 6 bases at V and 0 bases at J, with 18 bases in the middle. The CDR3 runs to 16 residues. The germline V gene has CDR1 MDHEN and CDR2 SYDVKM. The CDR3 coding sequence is TGTGCCAGCAGCCCCGCAGGCCTAAAAACCTCCTACGAGCAGTACTTC. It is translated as CASSPAGLKTSYEQYF.

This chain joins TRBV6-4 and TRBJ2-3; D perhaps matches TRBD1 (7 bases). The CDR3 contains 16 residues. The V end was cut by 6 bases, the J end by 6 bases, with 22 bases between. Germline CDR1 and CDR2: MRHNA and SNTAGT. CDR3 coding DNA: TGTGCCAGCAGGTGGAGGGGGCCACATGTGGTGGATACGCAGTATTTT. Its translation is CASRWRGPHVVDTQYF.

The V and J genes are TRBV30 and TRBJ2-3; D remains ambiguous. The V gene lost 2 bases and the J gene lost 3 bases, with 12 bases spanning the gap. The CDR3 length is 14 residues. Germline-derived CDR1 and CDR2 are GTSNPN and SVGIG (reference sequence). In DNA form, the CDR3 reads TGTGCCTGGAGTCGGAGCTTTGAAACAGATACGCAGTATTTT. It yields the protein CAWSRSFETDTQYF.

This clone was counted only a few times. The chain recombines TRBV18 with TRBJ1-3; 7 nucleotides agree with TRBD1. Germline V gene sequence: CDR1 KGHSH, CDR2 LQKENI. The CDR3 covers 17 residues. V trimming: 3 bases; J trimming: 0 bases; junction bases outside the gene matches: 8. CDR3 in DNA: TGTGCCAGCTCACCCGGGACAGCCTCTTTCTCTGGAAACACCATATATTTT. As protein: CASSPGTASFSGNTIYF.

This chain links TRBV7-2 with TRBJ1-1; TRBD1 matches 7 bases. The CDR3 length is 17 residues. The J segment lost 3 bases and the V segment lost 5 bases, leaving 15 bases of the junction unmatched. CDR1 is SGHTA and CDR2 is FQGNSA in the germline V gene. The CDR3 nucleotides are TGTGCCAGCAGCCGAGGGGGCGCGACGGGTCTATACACTGAAGCTTTCTTT. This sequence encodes CASSRGGATGLYTEAFF.

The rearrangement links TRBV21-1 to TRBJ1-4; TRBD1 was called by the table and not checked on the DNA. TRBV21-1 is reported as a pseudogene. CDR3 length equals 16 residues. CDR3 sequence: CASSKKPGQTNEKLFF. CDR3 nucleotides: TGTGCCAGCAGCAAAAAACCGGGACAAACTAATGAAAAACTGTTTTTT.

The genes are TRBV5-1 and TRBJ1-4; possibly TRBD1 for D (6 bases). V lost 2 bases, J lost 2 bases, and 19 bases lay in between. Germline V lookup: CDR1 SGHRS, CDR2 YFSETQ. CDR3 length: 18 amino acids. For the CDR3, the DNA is TGCGCCAGCAGCTTTTCAGGGGCGCATGAGGCGACTAATGAAAAACTGTTTTTT. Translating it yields CASSFSGAHEATNEKLFF.

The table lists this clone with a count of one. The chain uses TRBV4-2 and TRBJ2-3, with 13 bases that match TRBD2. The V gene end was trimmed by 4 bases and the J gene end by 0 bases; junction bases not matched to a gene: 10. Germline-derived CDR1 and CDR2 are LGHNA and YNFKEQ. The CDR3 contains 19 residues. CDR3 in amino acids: CASSRTSGGSRSSTDTQYF. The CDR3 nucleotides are TGTGCCAGCAGCCGGACTAGCGGGGGTTCTCGATCTAGCACAGATACGCAGTATTTT.

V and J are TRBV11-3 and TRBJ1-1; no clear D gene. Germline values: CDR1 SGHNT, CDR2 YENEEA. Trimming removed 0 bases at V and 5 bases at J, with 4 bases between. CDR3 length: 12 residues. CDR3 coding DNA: TGTGCCAGCAGCTTAGACGGTACTGAAGCTTTCTTT. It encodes CASSLDGTEAFF.

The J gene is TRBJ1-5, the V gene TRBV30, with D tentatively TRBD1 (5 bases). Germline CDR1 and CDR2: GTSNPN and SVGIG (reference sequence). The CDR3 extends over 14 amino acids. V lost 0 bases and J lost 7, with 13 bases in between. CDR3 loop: CAWSVMQGGQPQHF. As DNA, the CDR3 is TGTGCCTGGAGTGTAATGCAGGGTGGACAGCCCCAGCATTTT.

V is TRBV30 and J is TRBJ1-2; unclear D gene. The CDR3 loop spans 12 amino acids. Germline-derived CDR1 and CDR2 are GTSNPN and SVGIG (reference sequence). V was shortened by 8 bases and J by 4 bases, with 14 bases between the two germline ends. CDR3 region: CAARGEVYGYTF. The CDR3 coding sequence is TGTGCCGCTCGAGGAGAGGTCTATGGCTACACCTTC. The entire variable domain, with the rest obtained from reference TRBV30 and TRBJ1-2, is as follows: SQTIHQWPATLVQPVGSPLSLECTVEGTSNPNLYWYRQAAGRGLQLLFYSVGIGQISSEVPQNLSASRPQDRQFILSSKKLLLSDSGFYLCAARGEVYGYTFGSGTRLTVV.

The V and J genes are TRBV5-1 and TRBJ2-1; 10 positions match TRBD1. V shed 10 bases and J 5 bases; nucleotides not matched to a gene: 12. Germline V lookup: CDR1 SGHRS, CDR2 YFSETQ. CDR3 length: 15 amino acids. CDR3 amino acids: CAAHDPGQGNNEQFF. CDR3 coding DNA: TGCGCCGCCCACGACCCGGGACAGGGGAACAATGAGCAGTTCTTC.

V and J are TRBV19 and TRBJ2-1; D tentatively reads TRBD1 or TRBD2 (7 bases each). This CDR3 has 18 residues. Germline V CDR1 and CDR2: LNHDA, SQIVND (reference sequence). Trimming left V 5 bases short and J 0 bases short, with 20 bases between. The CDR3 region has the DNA TGTGCCAGTAGTCCACGCCAGGGGGGGCTCACCTCCTACAATGAGCAGTTCTTC. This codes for CASSPRQGGLTSYNEQFF.